The 15 T cell receptor beta chains given below trace back to one sample, sequenced in a study of Graves' ophthalmopathy and Graves' hyperthyroidism. TCR beta CDR3 regions were amplified from RNA transcripts. HTBI-primed first-round RT-PCR preceded second-round multiplex PCR. TCRdb recomputed calls from the multiplex PCR reads with MiXCR, one row per CDR3 protein. This sample yields over 500,000 distinct CDR3 sequences, of which 22% are seen a single time; more than 5.5% belongs to the top ten. Sequencing used peripheral blood. The origin of the receptors is a woman aged 18-29 years with stable Graves' hyperthyroidism. Some clones in this sample may be carry-over from other donors' samples.

This clonotype has ten or more counts. The V and J genes are TRBV6-1 and TRBJ2-5, with D tentatively TRBD2 (6 bases). V was shortened by 2 bases and J by 4 bases, with 17 bases between the two germline ends. The germline gives CDR1 MNHNS, CDR2 SASEGT. The CDR3 is made up of 16 amino acids. In nucleotides, the CDR3 is TGTGCCAGCAGTGAACGAGGAGGGTCCGGAGGAGAGACCCAGTACTTC. It translates to CASSERGGSGGETQYF.

Concerning this clonotype itself: This CDR3 fails to terminate in the conserved phenylalanine or tryptophan, so it likely reflects a read error. The chain is built from TRBV12-3 or TRBV12-4 and TRBJ2-5, with a possible D match to TRBD1 (5 bases). V was cut by 7 bases and J by 8 bases, with 20 bases left in between. The CDR3 extends over 14 amino acids. The CDR3 here is CASTTWKGVETQYS. CDR3 in DNA: TGTGCCAGCACCACTTGGAAAGGGGTCGAAACCCAGTACTCC.

This clonotype was seen a handful of times. V is TRBV28 and J is TRBJ2-2, with a tentative D call TRBD2 (6 bases). CDR1 and CDR2 from the germline V gene are MDHEN and SYDVKM. The CDR3 length is 16 residues. Trimming shortened V by 8 bases and J by 1 base, and 17 bases separated the two germline ends. The CDR3 nucleotides are TGTGCCAGCTATTCTACTTGGCGGGAGAACACCGGGGAGCTGTTTTTT. Its protein product is CASYSTWRENTGELFF.

The sample holds many counts of this clonotype. CDR3 residues: CASSDRKDEQYF. CDR3 in DNA: TGTGCCAGCAGCGACCGAAAGGACGAGCAGTACTTC. V usage is TRBV6-1 and J usage is TRBJ2-7; D is ambiguous. This CDR3 region has 12 residues. V was pared by 6 bases and J by 5 bases, with 11 bases between. Germline V gene lookup returns CDR1 MNHNS and CDR2 SASEGT.

The rearrangement links TRBV29-1 to TRBJ2-7, with D perhaps matching TRBD1 (6 bases). This CDR3 is 13 amino acids long. The ends were cut back, 2 bases at V and 0 bases at J, with 8 bases in the middle. The V gene's germline CDR1 is SQVTM and CDR2 ANQGSEA. CDR3 sequence reads: CSVEKGDSYEQYF. CDR3 in DNA: TGCAGCGTTGAAAAGGGGGACTCCTACGAGCAGTACTTC.

This clonotype was seen repeatedly, ten times or more. The chain links TRBV29-1 to TRBJ2-7; 9 bases align to TRBD1. The junction had 5 bases not matched to a gene; V was cut back by 5 bases and J by 6 bases. CDR1 and CDR2 from the germline V gene are SQVTM and ANQGSEA. The CDR3 runs 12 residues. CDR3 amino acids: CSVSGQGSEQYF. The CDR3 DNA reads as TGCAGCGTTTCGGGACAGGGCTCCGAGCAGTACTTC.

This clonotype was observed many times. This chain links TRBV18 with TRBJ2-5; D unclear. V lost 2 bases, J lost 3 bases, and 7 bases lay in between. CDR3 length equals 13 residues. Germline lookup yields CDR1 KGHSH and CDR2 LQKENI. This CDR3 is CASSPNSKETQYF. In DNA, the CDR3 is TGTGCCAGCTCACCAAACTCGAAAGAGACCCAGTACTTC. Looking up the rest from reference TRBV18 and TRBJ2-5 gives the full variable domain: NAGVMQNPRHLVRRRGQEARLRCSPMKGHSHVYWYRQLPEEGLKFMVYLQKENIIDESGMPKERFSAEFPKEGPSILRIQQVVRGDSAAYFCASSPNSKETQYFGPGTRLLVL.

Only a few counts were recorded for this clonotype. The chain has TRBV12-3 or TRBV12-4 and TRBJ2-2, with 12 bases aligning to TRBD2. The J segment lost 7 bases and the V segment lost 6 bases, leaving 12 bases of the junction unmatched. This CDR3 is built from 17 residues. The chain's CDR3 is CASSPRRLAGAYGELFF. The CDR3 coding sequence is TGTGCCAGCAGCCCCCGCCGACTAGCGGGAGCTTACGGGGAGCTGTTTTTT.

In its sample, this clonotype was seen many times. This chain connects TRBV5-1 to TRBJ2-7; 10 positions match TRBD1. The V gene end was trimmed by 5 bases and the J gene end by 4 bases; junction bases not matched to a gene: 3. From germline, CDR1 is SGHRS and CDR2 YFSETQ. The CDR3 runs to 13 residues. Here the CDR3 DNA reads TGCGCCAGCAGAAGGGACAGGGGATACGAGCAGTACTTC. Encoded protein: CASRRDRGYEQYF.

Turning to this clonotype: Compared with germline, one end of the junction differs, possibly owing to a read error. This chain links TRBV24-1 with TRBJ2-7; D not certain. The germline CDR1 and CDR2 sequences are KGHDR and SFDVKD. The CDR3 sequence is 11 residues long. CDR3 DNA: TGTGCCACCGGTGAGTCCTACGAGCAGTACTTC. Translated, it gives CATGESYEQYF.

This clonotype was observed a few times. This chain links TRBV6-1 with TRBJ1-1; TRBD1 matches at 8 bases. Trimming removed 5 bases from V and 2 bases from J; junction bases left unmatched: 10. Germline lookup yields CDR1 MNHNS and CDR2 SASEGT. The CDR3 spans 16 residues. CDR3 DNA sequence: TGTGCCAGCAGTCAACCCCCGACAGGGGCTAACACTGAAGCTTTCTTT. Its translation is CASSQPPTGANTEAFF.

This clonotype appeared many times. This chain links TRBV9 with TRBJ2-7; TRBD2 aligns across 11 bases. This CDR3 is 16 amino acids long. J was trimmed by 3 bases and V by 4 bases; bases with no gene match: 9. Germline V gene data show CDR1 as SGDLS and CDR2 as YYNGEE. CDR3 amino acids: CASSPHLAGGLYEQYF. CDR3 nucleotides: TGTGCCAGCAGCCCCCATCTAGCGGGAGGTCTCTACGAGCAGTACTTC.

Ten or more counts support this clonotype. The CDR3 sequence: CASSPRTVVTYEQYF. The CDR3 DNA is TGTGCCAGCTCACCCAGGACAGTCGTTACCTACGAGCAGTACTTC. V is TRBV18 and J is TRBJ2-7, with a weak D call TRBD1 (6 bases). The V and J ends lost 3 bases and 2 bases respectively, with 14 bases between them. This CDR3 has 15 amino acids. CDR1 KGHSH and CDR2 LQKENI come from the germline V gene.

About this clonotype itself: A much larger clone differs from this one at a single base, so this may be a read error. The chain recombines TRBV2 with TRBJ1-1, with 7 nucleotides matching TRBD1. The ends lost 10 bases at V and 5 bases at J; junction bases unmatched: 13. Germline V gene lookup returns CDR1 SNHLY and CDR2 FYNNEI. CDR3 length: 14 amino acids. This chain's CDR3 is CAIPARQGGTEAFF. The CDR3 DNA reads as TGTGCCATCCCGGCGCGGCAGGGGGGTACTGAAGCTTTCTTT.

Ten or more counts support this clonotype. The chain is built from TRBV12-3 or TRBV12-4 and TRBJ2-7; 8 nucleotides line up with TRBD2. The CDR3 totals 13 residues. V was clipped by 5 bases and J by 3 bases; unmatched bases: 3. CDR3 residues: CASSPGTSYEQYF. The CDR3 nucleotides read TGTGCCAGCAGTCCCGGGACTAGCTACGAGCAGTACTTC.